The TCR beta chain described here comes from a study of blood T cell repertoires in COVID-19. For the study at large: Acute and convalescent COVID-19 samples came from the United States, Italy and Spain. PBMCs, B-cell-depleted T cells, or T cells were the source of the cDNA or gDNA that made up the material.

Original methodology: Cell counts per sample came from amplifying reference gene primers. Some clones are missing from TCRdb's copy, which holds only in-frame ones; the method was immunoSEQ multiplex PCR. V, J and clone size derive from that table, while D and trimming were established from the DNA sequence. This sample has around 200,000 clones, with over 75% found just once. Germline lookup yields CDR1 KGHDR and CDR2 SFDVKD. After removal of 5 bases from V and 4 bases from J, the junction contained 9 bases not matched to a gene. The CDR3 contains 17 residues. The V call is TRBV24-1, the J call TRBJ2-1; TRBD1 matches 11 bases. The specimen sequenced was peripheral blood. This sequence was found in a man between 35 and 55 years old with active or convalescent COVID-19. The CDR3: CATSAPGQGASYNEQFF. The CDR3 nucleotides are TGTGCCACCAGTGCTCCCGGACAGGGGGCTTCGTACAATGAGCAGTTCTTC.